Reported below is one T cell receptor (beta chain). The library came from three nested PCR rounds adapted from ARM-PCR protocols. TCRdb processed the multiplex PCR reads anew with MiXCR; each CDR3 protein has one entry. The table records fewer than 85,000 distinct CDR3 sequences, around 73% of them present only once. RNA was extracted from bulk tissue without any cell sorting. The record originates from a study of tumor and adjacent non-tumor tissue in lung cancer. Study summary: On average, productive TCRbeta reads reached some 4.4 million per sample.

This CDR3 has 13 amino acids. Germline CDR1 and CDR2: MNHEY and SVGEGT. Material for sequencing was lung tumor tissue. The receptor was derived from a man in his sixties with non-small cell lung cancer. The chain links TRBV6-2 or TRBV6-3 to TRBJ2-5; maybe TRBD1 (6 bases). The CDR3, as DNA: TGTACCTGCAGCCTCGAGGGGGTAGAGACCCAGTACTTC. Amino acids: CTCSLEGVETQYF.